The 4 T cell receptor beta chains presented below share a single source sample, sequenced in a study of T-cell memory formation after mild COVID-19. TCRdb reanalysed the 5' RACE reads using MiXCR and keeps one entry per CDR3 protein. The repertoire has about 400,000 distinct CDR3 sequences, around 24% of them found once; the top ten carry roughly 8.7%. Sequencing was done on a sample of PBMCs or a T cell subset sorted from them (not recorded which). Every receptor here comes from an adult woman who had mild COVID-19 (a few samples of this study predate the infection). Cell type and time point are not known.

The CDR3 here is CASSPPRPTSGNTIYF. The CDR3, as DNA: TGTGCCAGCTCACCACCCAGGCCGACCTCTGGAAACACCATATATTTT. The genes are TRBV18 and TRBJ1-3; D is unclear. Germline V gene lookup returns CDR1 KGHSH and CDR2 LQKENI. Trimming shortened V by 0 bases and J by 0 bases, and 9 bases separated the two germline ends. The length of the CDR3 is 16 residues.

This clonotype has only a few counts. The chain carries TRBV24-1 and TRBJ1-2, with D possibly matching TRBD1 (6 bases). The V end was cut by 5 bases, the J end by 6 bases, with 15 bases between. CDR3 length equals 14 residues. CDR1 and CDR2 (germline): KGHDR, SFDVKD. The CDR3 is CATSGRGMENGYTF. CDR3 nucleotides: TGTGCCACCAGTGGAAGGGGGATGGAGAATGGCTACACCTTC.

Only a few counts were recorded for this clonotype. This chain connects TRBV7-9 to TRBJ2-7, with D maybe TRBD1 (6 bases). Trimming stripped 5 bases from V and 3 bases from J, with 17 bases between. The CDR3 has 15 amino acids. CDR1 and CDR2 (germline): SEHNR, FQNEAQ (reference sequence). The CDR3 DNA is TGTGCCAGCAGCCCCCGGGGTACGGACAGCTACGAGCAGTACTTC. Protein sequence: CASSPRGTDSYEQYF.

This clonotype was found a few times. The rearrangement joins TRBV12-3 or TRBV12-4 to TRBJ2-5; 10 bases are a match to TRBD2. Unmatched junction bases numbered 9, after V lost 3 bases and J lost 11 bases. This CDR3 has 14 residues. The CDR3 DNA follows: TGTGCCAGCAGTTTGGGGGTGCGGACTAGCGGACAGTACTTC. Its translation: CASSLGVRTSGQYF.